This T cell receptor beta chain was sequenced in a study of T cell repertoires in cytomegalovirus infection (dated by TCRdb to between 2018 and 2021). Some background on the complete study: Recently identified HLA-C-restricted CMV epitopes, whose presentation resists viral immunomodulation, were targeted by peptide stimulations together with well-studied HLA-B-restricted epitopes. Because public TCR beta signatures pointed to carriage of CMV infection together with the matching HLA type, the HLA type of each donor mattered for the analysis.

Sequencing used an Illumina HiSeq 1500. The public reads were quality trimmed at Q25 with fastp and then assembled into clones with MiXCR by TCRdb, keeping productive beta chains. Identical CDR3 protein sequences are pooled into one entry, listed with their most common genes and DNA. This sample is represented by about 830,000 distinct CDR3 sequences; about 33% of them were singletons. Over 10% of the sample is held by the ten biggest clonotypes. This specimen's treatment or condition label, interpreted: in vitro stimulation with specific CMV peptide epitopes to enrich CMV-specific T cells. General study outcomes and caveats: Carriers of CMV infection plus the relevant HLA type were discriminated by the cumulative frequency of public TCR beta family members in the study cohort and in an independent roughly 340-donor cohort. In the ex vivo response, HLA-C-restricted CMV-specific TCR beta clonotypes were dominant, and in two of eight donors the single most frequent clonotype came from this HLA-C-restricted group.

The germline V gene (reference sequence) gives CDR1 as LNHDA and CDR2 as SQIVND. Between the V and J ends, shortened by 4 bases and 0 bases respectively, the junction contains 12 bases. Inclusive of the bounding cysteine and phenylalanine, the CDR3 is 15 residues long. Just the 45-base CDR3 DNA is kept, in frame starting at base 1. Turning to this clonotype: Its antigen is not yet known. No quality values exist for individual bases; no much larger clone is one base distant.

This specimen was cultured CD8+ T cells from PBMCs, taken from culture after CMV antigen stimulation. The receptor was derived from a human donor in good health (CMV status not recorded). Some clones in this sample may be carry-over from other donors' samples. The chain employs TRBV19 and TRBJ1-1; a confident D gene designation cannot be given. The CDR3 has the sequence CASSTRREMNTEAFF. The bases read TGTGCCAGTAGTACCCGACGGGAGATGAACACTGAAGCTTTCTTT.